The 20 T cell receptor beta chains below were found in one sample sequenced in a study of glioma-infiltrating T cells after dendritic cell vaccination. The time point is: after dendritic cell vaccination, including at tumor progression/relapse. This table comes from immunoSEQ multiplex PCR, and its TCRdb copy is limited to in-frame clones, with some not included. The sample consists of approximately 85,000 clones, 85% of them appearing once. The sequencing here drew on blood, taken after dendritic cell vaccination. These receptors all come from a human donor with glioblastoma.

The chain recombines TRBV15 with TRBJ1-1; tentative D call: TRBD1 (6 bases). The CDR3 contains 15 residues. The germline V gene encodes CDR1 LNHNV and CDR2 YYDKDF (reference sequence). Trimming stripped 2 bases from V and 1 base from J, with 11 bases between. The CDR3 region has the DNA TGTGCCACCAGCAGACCTGGGGGGGCGAACACTGAAGCTTTCTTT. It is translated as CATSRPGGANTEAFF.

The chain joins TRBV6-5 to TRBJ2-6; a weak D match, TRBD2 (5 bases). The V gene's germline CDR1 is MNHEY and CDR2 SVGAGI. The V gene lost 2 bases and the J gene lost 0 bases, with 8 bases spanning the gap. This CDR3 comprises 16 residues. In DNA form, the CDR3 reads TGTGCCAGCAGTTACAGTGAGGGCTCTGGGGCCAACGTCCTGACTTTC. This sequence encodes CASSYSEGSGANVLTF.

This clone was found once. This chain connects TRBV2 to TRBJ2-3; 10 bases line up with TRBD2. Germline trimming cut 6 bases from V and 1 base from J; bases unmatched to any gene: 7. This CDR3 has 16 amino acids. Germline CDR1 and CDR2: SNHLY and FYNNEI. The CDR3 is CASRDKRGGRTDTQYF. CDR3 DNA: TGTGCCAGCAGAGACAAGCGGGGGGGACGCACAGATACGCAGTATTTT. Together with reference TRBV2 and TRBJ2-3, the CDR3 gives the full variable domain: EPEVTQTPSHQVTQMGQEVILRCVPISNHLYFYWYRQILGQKVEFLVSFYNNEISEKSEIFDDQFSVERPDGSNFTLKIRSTKLEDSAMYFCASRDKRGGRTDTQYFGPGTRLTVL.

The chain couples TRBV7-2 to TRBJ2-1; 8 nucleotides match TRBD1. CDR1 is SGHTA, CDR2 FQGNSA, per germline. This CDR3 spans 15 amino acids. Losses at the gene ends were 5 bases for V and 1 base for J; bases not matched to a gene: 4. CDR3 sequence reads: CASSSDRGSYNEQFF. CDR3 nucleotides: TGTGCCAGCAGCAGTGACAGGGGATCCTACAATGAGCAGTTCTTC.

V gene TRBV5-4 combines with J gene TRBJ2-3, with TRBD2 identical over 7 bases. The V gene's germline CDR1 is SGHNT and CDR2 YYREEE (reference sequence). The CDR3 has 16 residues. J lost 2 bases, V lost 0 bases, and 6 bases had no gene match. The CDR3 nucleotides read TGTGCCAGCAGCTTGGGGGTCGGGGGGTACACAGATACGCAGTATTTT. This sequence encodes CASSLGVGGYTDTQYF.

The chain carries TRBV5-1 and TRBJ1-1, with 8 bases matching TRBD1. The J segment lost 1 base and the V segment lost 5 bases, leaving 16 bases of the junction unmatched. CDR3 length: 18 amino acids. Germline V lookup: CDR1 SGHRS, CDR2 YFSETQ. This chain's CDR3 is CASSPSSGGAMGNTEAFF. The CDR3 DNA follows: TGCGCCAGCAGTCCCAGCTCAGGGGGCGCGATGGGGAACACTGAAGCTTTCTTT. Based on the CDR3 plus reference TRBV5-1 and TRBJ1-1, the full variable domain is KAGVTQTPRYLIKTRGQQVTLSCSPISGHRSVSWYQQTPGQGLQFLFEYFSETQRNKGNFPGRFSGRQFSNSRSEMNVSTLELGDSALYLCASSPSSGGAMGNTEAFFGQGTRLTVV.

The chain uses TRBV18 and TRBJ1-2; 12 nucleotides agree with TRBD1. CDR3 length: 15 amino acids. Germline CDR1 KGHSH, CDR2 LQKENI. Trimming took 0 bases from V and 8 from J; bases not matched to a gene: 4. DNA for the CDR3: TGTGCCAGCTCACCACCGGGACAGGGGGCGAGCGGCTACACCTTC. Residues: CASSPPGQGASGYTF.

The chain uses TRBV7-2 and TRBJ2-3; D uncertain. With 8 bases removed from V and 2 bases from J, the gap between germline ends came to 8 bases. The CDR3 has 12 residues. Germline assignment: CDR1 SGHTA and CDR2 FQGNSA. The CDR3 bases are TGTGCCAGCTCTCCTAACACAGATACGCAGTATTTT. Translating gives CASSPNTDTQYF.

The chain carries TRBV5-1 and TRBJ2-5, with D unresolved. Trimming removed 0 bases at V and 3 bases at J, with 9 bases between. CDR3 size: 14 residues. Germline V lookup: CDR1 SGHRS, CDR2 YFSETQ. The CDR3 DNA sequence: TGCGCCAGCAGCTTGGGGCAGTTGAAAGAGACCCAGTACTTC. Protein product: CASSLGQLKETQYF.

The chain joins TRBV19 to TRBJ2-1, with a possible D match to TRBD1 (5 bases). Trimming took off 3 bases at V and 8 bases at J, with 17 bases between the two ends. The germline CDR1 and CDR2 sequences are LNHDA and SQIVND (reference sequence). The CDR3 has 15 amino acids. Here the CDR3 reads CASSIGRAEWDEQFF. CDR3 DNA sequence: TGTGCCAGTAGTATCGGCAGGGCGGAATGGGATGAGCAGTTCTTC. Filled out from reference TRBV19 and TRBJ2-1, the complete variable domain reads DGGITQSPKYLFRKEGQNVTLSCEQNLNHDAMYWYRQDPGQGLRLIYYSQIVNDFQKGDIAEGYSVSREKKESFPLTVTSAQKNPTAFYLCASSIGRAEWDEQFFGPGTRLTVL.

This clone came up once. The chain couples TRBV28 to TRBJ2-3, with 10 nucleotides matching TRBD2. The CDR3 length is 16 residues. Looked up from germline, CDR1 is MDHEN and CDR2 is SYDVKM. With V trimmed by 1 base and J by 3 bases, 4 bases remained unmatched. This CDR3 is CASSLLAGGRTDTQYF. CDR3 in DNA: TGTGCCAGCAGTTTATTAGCGGGAGGTCGGACAGATACGCAGTATTTT.

V is TRBV5-1 and J is TRBJ1-2; weak D call: TRBD1 (6 bases). This CDR3 region has 14 residues. V lost 4 bases and J lost 1, with 11 bases in between. From germline, CDR1 is SGHRS and CDR2 YFSETQ. In DNA form, the CDR3 reads TGCGCCAGCAGCGTACAGGGTTATAACTATGGCTACACCTTC. It yields the protein CASSVQGYNYGYTF.

The chain recombines TRBV7-9 with TRBJ2-1, with 7 positions matching TRBD1. Germline loops: CDR1 SEHNR, CDR2 FQNEAQ (reference sequence). The V segment lost 5 bases and the J segment 7 bases; nucleotides outside the gene matches: 8. The CDR3 has 14 amino acids. CDR3 residues: CASSPRQGMNEQFF. The CDR3 DNA sequence: TGTGCCAGCAGCCCACGACAGGGTATGAATGAGCAGTTCTTC.

This clone was detected only once. J is TRBJ1-6 and V is TRBV25-1; 12 bases fit TRBD1. This CDR3 region has 14 residues. The germline V gene encodes CDR1 MGHDK and CDR2 SYGVNS. The junction had 2 bases not matched to a gene; V was cut back by 4 bases and J by 10 bases. In nucleotides, the CDR3 is TGTGCCAGCAGTGTGGGACAGGGGGCCTCACCCCTCCACTTT. This gives the protein CASSVGQGASPLHF.

The chain combines TRBV5-4 with TRBJ1-1, with D possibly TRBD1 on 6 matching bases. The CDR3 has 15 residues. V was clipped by 2 bases and J by 0 bases, with 11 bases between them. Germline V gene lookup returns CDR1 SGHNT and CDR2 YYREEE (reference sequence). The CDR3 sequence is CASSLQGALNTEAFF. The CDR3 nucleotides read TGTGCCAGCAGCTTACAGGGCGCTTTGAACACTGAAGCTTTCTTT.

The genes are TRBV6-5 and TRBJ1-5; tentatively, D is TRBD1 (6 bases). CDR1 and CDR2 from the germline V gene are MNHEY and SVGAGI. V lost 4 bases, J lost 0 bases, and 10 bases lay in between. This CDR3 has 15 residues. CDR3: CASSLQGGSNQPQHF. In DNA, the CDR3 is TGTGCCAGCAGTTTACAAGGGGGTAGCAATCAGCCCCAGCATTTT.

The chain's CDR3 is CASNYGGQGTNEKLFF. As DNA, the CDR3 is TGTGCCAGCAACTATGGGGGACAGGGAACTAATGAAAAACTGTTTTTT. This chain connects TRBV5-8 to TRBJ1-4; TRBD1 matches 9 bases. Germline V CDR1 and CDR2: SGHTS, YDEGEE. V shed 6 bases and J 1 base; nucleotides not matched to a gene: 7. The CDR3 spans 16 residues.

J is TRBJ2-5 and V is TRBV19; 9 positions agree with TRBD2. From germline, CDR1 is LNHDA and CDR2 SQIVND (reference sequence). This CDR3 is built from 15 residues. Trimming took 6 bases from V and 5 from J; bases not matched to a gene: 10. This CDR3 reads CASSPDSGSRETQYF. For the CDR3, the DNA is TGTGCCAGTAGCCCCGATAGCGGGAGTCGTGAGACCCAGTACTTC.

This chain connects TRBV6-5 to TRBJ2-3; TRBD2 matches 9 bases. J gave up 6 bases and V 2 bases, and 9 bases lay outside the gene matches. The germline gives CDR1 MNHEY, CDR2 SVGAGI. CDR3 size: 16 residues. The CDR3 bases are TGTGCCAGCAGTTACGGTTTAGCGGGGGACACGGATACGCAGTATTTT. Translation gives CASSYGLAGDTDTQYF.

The CDR3 here is CASSDLSGELSYEQYF. The CDR3 DNA follows: TGTGCCAGCAGTGATCTCTCGGGGGAACTCTCCTACGAGCAGTACTTC. V gene TRBV25-1 combines with J gene TRBJ2-7; the D gene is possibly TRBD2 (6 bases). Deletions cut 3 bases from V and 0 bases from J, with 15 bases between. Germline values: CDR1 MGHDK, CDR2 SYGVNS. CDR3 length equals 16 residues.